A selection of T cell receptor beta chains follows, all from one sample in a study of T cell clones after liver transplantation. The assay was immunoSEQ multiplex PCR, and TCRdb's table has in-frame clones only and misses some. The repertoire has 40,000 to 65,000 clones, 70% to 85% of them found once; the top ten carry over 7%. This material consisted of CD4+ T cells from blood, taken before liver transplant. These receptors were obtained from a human donor who received a liver transplant. The CDR3 runs from the conserved cysteine through the conserved F or W. A D gene is named only where the DNA matches it firmly. Part of the rows lack a size; the others show once, few, many or a class for expanded clones.

size,V,D,J,DNA,CDR3
-,TRBV5-8,-,TRBJ2-7,TGTGCCAGCAGCTTGCGATCACAGCCTCCCTACGAGCAGTACTTC,CASSLRSQPPYEQYF
once,TRBV5-1,TRBD1,TRBJ2-3,TGCGCCAGCAGCTCGAGGGACAGGGGTTCGGATACGCAGTATTTT,CASSSRDRGSDTQYF
once,TRBV5-1,-,TRBJ2-5,TGCGCCAGCAGCTCCCGGGGGCTCGGGGGAGGCTCAGAGACCCAGTACTTC,CASSSRGLGGGSETQYF
-,TRBV19,TRBD1,TRBJ2-7,TGTGCCACTCAGGGGGATTGGCGCGAGCAGTACTTC,CATQGDWREQYF
-,TRBV4-3,-,TRBJ1-1,TGCGCCAGCAGCCAGCACCAGGGTTTGCGCAACACTGAAGCTTTCTTT,CASSQHQGLRNTEAFF
-,TRBV7-2,TRBD2,TRBJ2-2,TGTGCCAGCAGCGCCATCTCACCCCGGACTAGCGGGGGCCCCGGGGAGCTGTTTTTT,CASSAISPRTSGGPGELFF
-,TRBV9,TRBD1,TRBJ1-2,TGTGCCAGCAGCACAGACAGGGGACACGGCTACACCTTC,CASSTDRGHGYTF
few,TRBV4-3,-,TRBJ2-1,TGCGCCAGCAGCCAAGCCGAGAGTGCTTTCTACAATGAGCAGTTCTTC,CASSQAESAFYNEQFF
-,TRBV12-5,TRBD1,TRBJ1-2,TGTGCTAGTGGTTCCGGGACAGCCTATGGCTACACCTTC,CASGSGTAYGYTF
-,TRBV28,TRBD1,TRBJ1-1,TGTGCCAGCAGTTTCCAGGGGGCGTGGGCTTTCTTT,CASSFQGAWAFF
-,TRBV5-1,-,TRBJ2-7,TGCGCCAGCAGCCGAGTTATTAGGACCCCCTCCTACGAGCAGTACTTC,CASSRVIRTPSYEQYF
-,TRBV7-8,-,TRBJ2-3,TGTGCCAGCAGCTCGCCTGGACAGAAAACAGATACGCAGTATTTT,CASSSPGQKTDTQYF
-,TRBV7-3,TRBD2,TRBJ2-2,TGTGCCAGCAGCCCAAAGAGCGGTCTAGCGGGAGGCTCAAACACCGGGGAGCTGTTTTTT,CASSPKSGLAGGSNTGELFF
-,TRBV25-1,-,TRBJ2-1,TGTGCCAGCAGTGCATTACTGGGACCTTTCAATGAGCAGTTCTTC,CASSALLGPFNEQFF
-,TRBV4-2,TRBD2,TRBJ2-1,TGTGCCAGCAGCCAAACCGGGACTAGCGCAATTAATGAGCAGTTCTTC,CASSQTGTSAINEQFF
medium-sized,TRBV20-1,-,TRBJ2-7,TGCAGTGCTCCCCAGGGCCGGAAGCGGTACTTC,CSAPQGRKRYF
-,TRBV7-6,-,TRBJ2-7,TGTGCCAGCAGCTCAGTTGGCGAGCAGTACTTC,CASSSVGEQYF
-,TRBV27,-,TRBJ1-2,TGTGCCAGCAGTTTAGGCGCCCGCTATGGCTACACCTTC,CASSLGARYGYTF
-,TRBV16,-,TRBJ1-5,TGTGCCAGCAGCTCTCAAGGGGGTAATCAGCCCCAGCATTTT,CASSSQGGNQPQHF
once,TRBV9,-,TRBJ2-6,TGTGCCAGCAGCGTATCGACAGGACTCTCTGGGGCCAACGTCCTGACTTTC,CASSVSTGLSGANVLTF
few,TRBV19,TRBD1,TRBJ2-2,TGTGCCAGTAGTATCTCACTCAGGGGGCTTAGGGGGGAGCTGTTTTTT,CASSISLRGLRGELFF
-,TRBV27,-,TRBJ2-1,TGTGCCAGCAGTTTCGACAGGTCGGGCTACAATGAGCAGTTCTTC,CASSFDRSGYNEQFF
-,TRBV5-4,-,TRBJ1-3,TGTGCCAGCCATGAATCCGACGGGAACTCTGGAAACACCATATATTTT,CASHESDGNSGNTIYF
-,TRBV27,-,TRBJ1-5,TGTGCCAGCAGTGGGATGGGAGGAGGTTTGAGCAATCAGCCCCAGCATTTT,CASSGMGGGLSNQPQHF
once,TRBV29-1,TRBD1,TRBJ1-1,TGCAGCGCCCGACAGGGAATGGGGAACACTGAAGCTTTCTTT,CSARQGMGNTEAFF
-,TRBV5-5,-,TRBJ1-2,TGTGCCAGCACCCCCGAGGGGGGCCGGGGCTACACCTTC,CASTPEGGRGYTF
-,TRBV7-7,TRBD1,TRBJ2-1,TGTGCCAGCAGCTGGGACAGGGGGCGTGAGCAGTTCTTC,CASSWDRGREQFF
-,TRBV28,-,TRBJ1-1,TGTGCCAGCAGCCCCTGGCAGGGCTACACTGAAGCTTTCTTT,CASSPWQGYTEAFF
-,TRBV11-2,-,TRBJ1-1,TGTGCCAGCAGCTTATCTAGGTCGAACACTGAAGCTTTCTTT,CASSLSRSNTEAFF
-,TRBV2,-,TRBJ1-1,TGTGCCAGCAAATTGGAGAACACTGAAGCTTTCTTT,CASKLENTEAFF
-,TRBV7-9,TRBD1,TRBJ1-1,TGTGCCAGCAGCGCGACAGGGGGCAAGAAGAACACTGAAGCTTTCTTT,CASSATGGKKNTEAFF
-,TRBV29-1,-,TRBJ2-7,TGCAGCGTTGACAATGGGGGAGGCTACGAGCAGTACTTC,CSVDNGGGYEQYF
-,TRBV5-1,TRBD2,TRBJ2-1,TGCGCCAGCAGCGGGCTAGCGGGAGAACAGGAGCAGTTCTTC,CASSGLAGEQEQFF
-,TRBV27,-,TRBJ1-4,TGTGCCAGCAGTTTATTAGGACAGTCTGAAAAACTGTTTTTT,CASSLLGQSEKLFF
-,TRBV29-1,TRBD2,TRBJ2-5,TGCAGCGTTGAGCGGGCTAGCGGGAGCTGGGAGACCCAGTACTTC,CSVERASGSWETQYF
once,TRBV6-5,-,TRBJ2-3,TGTGCCAGCAGAAGGAGCGGGGGACAGGGAGATACGCAGTATTTT,CASRRSGGQGDTQYF
-,TRBV11-2,TRBD2,TRBJ2-5,TGTGCCAGCAGCCCACTGACTAGCGAAGAGACCCAGTACTTC,CASSPLTSEETQYF
-,TRBV5-6,-,TRBJ1-1,TGTGCCAGCAGCTTGGGAGGGGCGGGGTTGAACACTGAAGCTTTCTTT,CASSLGGAGLNTEAFF
once,TRBV28,-,TRBJ1-2,TGTGCCAGCAGTTTACAAGTGGAGGGCTACACCTTC,CASSLQVEGYTF
-,TRBV10-3,-,TRBJ2-3,TGTGCCATCAGTGAGCTAGCAGGGAGAGATACGCAGTATTTT,CAISELAGRDTQYF
-,TRBV6-1,-,TRBJ2-7,TGTGCCAGCAGGCCCAGGGCAGCCCTCCTCGAGCAGTACTTC,CASRPRAALLEQYF
few,TRBV5-1,-,TRBJ2-3,TGCGCCAGCAGCTTGGGGGAAGACACAGATACGCAGTATTTT,CASSLGEDTDTQYF
-,TRBV13,TRBD2,TRBJ2-1,TGTGCCAGCAGCGCGCAAGGACTAGCGGGGGGCGGTGAGCAGTTCTTC,CASSAQGLAGGGEQFF
-,TRBV7-2,-,TRBJ1-4,TGTGCCAGCAGCTTAGCGCAGCCGGGGGTGGTTGAAAAACTGTTTTTT,CASSLAQPGVVEKLFF
few,TRBV5-6,TRBD1,TRBJ1-2,TGTGCCAGCAGCTTGGCACAGGGGGCGCATGGCTACACCTTC,CASSLAQGAHGYTF
-,TRBV19,-,TRBJ1-5,TGTGCCAGTAGTATTCCCCGGGGGCGCGGCAATCAGCCCCAGCATTTT,CASSIPRGRGNQPQHF
-,TRBV7-6,-,TRBJ1-2,TGTGCCAGCAGCCCCCAAGCAGAGGGACTCTATGGCTACACCTTC,CASSPQAEGLYGYTF
-,TRBV19,-,TRBJ1-1,TGTGCCAGTAGCACCAGGGGCGCCCCCCGGGGGACTGAAGCTTTCTTT,CASSTRGAPRGTEAFF
-,TRBV6-5,TRBD2,TRBJ2-7,TGTGCCAGCAGACCCGGGACTAGCGTCTTCTACGAGCAGTACTTC,CASRPGTSVFYEQYF